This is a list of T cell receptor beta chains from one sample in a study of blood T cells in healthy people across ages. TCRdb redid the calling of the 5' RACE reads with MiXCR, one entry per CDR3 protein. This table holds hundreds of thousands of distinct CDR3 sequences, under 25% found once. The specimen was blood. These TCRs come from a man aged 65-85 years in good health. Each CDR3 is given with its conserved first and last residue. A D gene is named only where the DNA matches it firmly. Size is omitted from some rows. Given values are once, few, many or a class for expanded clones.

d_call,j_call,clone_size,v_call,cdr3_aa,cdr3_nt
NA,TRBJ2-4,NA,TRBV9,CASSVAQGGAKNIQYF,TGTGCCAGCAGCGTAGCTCAGGGGGGAGCCAAAAACATTCAGTACTTC
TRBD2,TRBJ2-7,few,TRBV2,CASRERLAGDYEQYF,TGTGCCAGCAGGGAAAGACTAGCGGGAGACTACGAGCAGTACTTC
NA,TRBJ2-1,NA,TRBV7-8,CASSYVRPSRSPYNEQFF,TGTGCCAGCAGCTATGTGCGCCCTTCGCGCAGCCCCTACAATGAGCAGTTCTTC
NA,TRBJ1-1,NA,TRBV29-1,CSVDLGRNTEAFF,TGCAGCGTTGATCTGGGGAGGAACACTGAAGCTTTCTTT
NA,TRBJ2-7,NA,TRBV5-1,CASSLAVASYVQYF,TGCGCCAGCAGCTTGGCCGTTGCCTCCTACGTGCAGTACTTC
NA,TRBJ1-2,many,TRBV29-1,CGGDGYTF,TGCGGCGGGGATGGCTACACCTTC
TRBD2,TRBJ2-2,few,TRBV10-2,CASRVAGGGTGELFF,TGCGCCAGCAGGGTAGCGGGAGGGGGCACCGGGGAGCTGTTTTTT
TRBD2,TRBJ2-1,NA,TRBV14,CASSSLAGSSYNEQFF,TGTGCCAGCAGCTCGTTAGCGGGGAGCTCCTACAATGAGCAGTTCTTC
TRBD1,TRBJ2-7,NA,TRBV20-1,CSATPGGLAEQYF,TGCAGTGCTACCCCAGGGGGTTTAGCCGAGCAGTACTTC
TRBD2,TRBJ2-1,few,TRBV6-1,CASSEFGTSGTRLDEQFF,TGTGCCAGCAGTGAATTTGGGACTAGCGGGACTCGTCTCGATGAGCAGTTCTTC
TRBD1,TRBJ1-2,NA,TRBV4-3,CASSQGTGGLGYTF,TGCGCCAGCAGCCAAGGGACAGGGGGCCTTGGCTACACCTTC
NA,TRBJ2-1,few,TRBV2,CASRAEVGAPSYNEQFF,TGTGCCAGCAGAGCCGAGGTAGGGGCTCCCTCCTACAATGAGCAGTTCTTC
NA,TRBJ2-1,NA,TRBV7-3,CASSLHENNEQFF,TGTGCCAGCAGCTTACACGAAAACAATGAGCAGTTCTTC
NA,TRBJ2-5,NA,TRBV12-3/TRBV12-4,CASSFGAWEQYF,TGTGCCAGCAGTTTCGGGGCTTGGGAGCAGTACTTC
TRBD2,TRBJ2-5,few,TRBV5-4,CASSIAGQETQYF,TGTGCCAGCAGCATAGCGGGACAAGAGACCCAGTACTTC
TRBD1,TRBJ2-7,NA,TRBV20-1,CSARGTGVRNEQYF,TGCAGTGCTAGAGGGACAGGCGTTAGAAACGAGCAGTACTTC
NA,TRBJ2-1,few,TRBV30,CAWSVKRGVYNEQSF,TGTGCCTGGAGTGTAAAGAGGGGGGTCTACAATGAGCAGTCCTTC
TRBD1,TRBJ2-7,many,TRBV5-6,CASSWTGTYEQYF,TGTGCCAGCAGCTGGACAGGAACCTACGAGCAGTACTTC
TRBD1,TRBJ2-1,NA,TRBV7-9,CASSKGTAGDEQFF,TGTGCCAGCAGCAAAGGGACAGCCGGCGATGAGCAGTTCTTC
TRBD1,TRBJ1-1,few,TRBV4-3,CASSQEADRDTEAFF,TGCGCCAGCAGCCAAGAAGCCGACAGGGACACTGAAGCTTTCTTT
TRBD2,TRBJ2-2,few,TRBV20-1,CSAERGTNTGELFF,TGCAGTGCCGAGCGGGGGACGAACACCGGGGAGCTGTTTTTT
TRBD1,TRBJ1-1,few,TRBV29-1,CSVANRGGTEAFF,TGCAGCGTTGCCAACAGGGGGGGCACTGAAGCTTTCTTT
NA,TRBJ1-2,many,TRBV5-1,CASSLTTGSGVGTF,TGCGCCAGCAGCTTGACGACAGGCTCGGGGGTGGGGACCTTC
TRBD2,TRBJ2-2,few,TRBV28,CASSSILAGDANTGELFF,TGTGCCAGCAGTTCTATCCTAGCGGGAGATGCGAACACCGGGGAGCTGTTTTTT
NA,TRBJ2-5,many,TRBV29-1,CSVAQYQETQYF,TGCAGCGTTGCCCAGTACCAAGAGACCCAGTACTTC
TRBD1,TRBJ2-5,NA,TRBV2,CASSSDRTPFRETQYF,TGTGCCAGCAGTTCGGACAGGACCCCCTTTAGAGAGACCCAGTACTTC
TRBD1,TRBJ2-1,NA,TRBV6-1,CATAGQGGLAGYNEQFF,TGTGCCACCGCCGGACAGGGGGGGCTAGCGGGTTACAATGAGCAGTTCTTC
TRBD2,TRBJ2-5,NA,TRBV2,CATLGTSGSETQYF,TGTGCCACCCTCGGGACTAGCGGGAGTGAGACCCAGTACTTC
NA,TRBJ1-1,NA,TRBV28,CASSPGADTEAFF,TGTGCCAGCAGTCCAGGGGCTGACACTGAAGCTTTCTTT
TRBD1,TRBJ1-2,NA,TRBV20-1,CSARDGQGNGYTF,TGCAGTGCTAGAGACGGACAGGGGAATGGCTACACCTTC
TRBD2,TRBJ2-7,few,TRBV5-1,CASKSGGGSYEQYF,TGCGCCAGCAAAAGCGGGGGGGGTTCCTACGAGCAGTACTTC
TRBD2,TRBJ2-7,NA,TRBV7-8,CASSPGLAQAYEQYF,TGTGCCAGCAGCCCAGGACTAGCGCAAGCCTACGAGCAGTACTTC
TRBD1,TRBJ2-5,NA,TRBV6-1,CASSKTGQLIQETQYF,TGTGCCAGCAGTAAAACGGGACAGCTTATCCAAGAGACCCAGTACTTC